This TCR beta chain was identified in a study of molecular identifiers for immune sequencing clone quantification. V lost 5 bases to trimming and J lost 1 base; unmatched junction nucleotides: 4. The germline V gene has CDR1 LNHDA and CDR2 SQIVND (reference sequence). This CDR3 has 15 amino acids. In TCRdb, the PCR reads were re-called with MiXCR into one record per CDR3 protein. The data contain approximately 630,000 distinct CDR3 sequences, 25% of them singletons. The sample was naive CD8+ T cells from blood, with Jurkat cell RNA spiked in. Subset denoted: FACS-sorted CD8+CD4-CCR7+CD45RA+ naive T cells. J is TRBJ2-3 and V is TRBV19; TRBD1 agrees at 9 bases. The source is a human donor in good health. Some libraries in this study had Jurkat cell RNA spiked in. The CDR3 DNA follows: TGTGCCAGTAGTGCCTGGACAGGGGGCACAGATACGCAGTATTTT. Protein: CASSAWTGGTDTQYF.